These T cell receptor beta chains were read from a single sample in a study of T cells in Graves' hyperthyroidism and ophthalmopathy. TCRdb re-called the multiplex PCR reads with MiXCR, one entry per CDR3 protein. The sample carries approximately 480,000 distinct CDR3 sequences, roughly 20% recorded once. The sample was blood. The receptors shown here come from a man aged 18 to 30 with Graves' hyperthyroidism. Each CDR3 is given with its conserved first and last residue. The D gene is left open where the match is weak. Rows may omit the clone size; those that give it use once, few, many or a size class.

V	length	D	size	J	DNA	CDR3
TRBV6-1	15	.	few	TRBJ1-1	TGTGCCAGCAGTGCCAAGGGCGTGTTGACCACTGAAGCTTTCTTT	CASSAKGVLTTEAFF
TRBV20-1	12	.	many	TRBJ2-5	TGCAGTGCTAGGAGGGGGCAAGAGACCCAGTACTTC	CSARRGQETQYF
TRBV6-2/TRBV6-3	15	.	.	TRBJ1-2	TGTGCCAGCAGTTTATCGGGGACTTCTAACTATGGCTACACCTTC	CASSLSGTSNYGYTF
TRBV12-5	12	.	.	TRBJ2-7	TGTGCTAGTGCAGAACGTCGGTACGAGCAGTACTTC	CASAERRYEQYF
TRBV14	16	TRBD1	.	TRBJ1-1	TGTGCCAGCAAAGGGTCGGGGGACAGGGAGCACACTGAAGCTTTCTTT	CASKGSGDREHTEAFF
TRBV15	16	.	.	TRBJ1-1	TGTGCCACCAGCGTACTAGGGTCGGGGGGAGGAACTGAAGCTTTCTTT	CATSVLGSGGGTEAFF
TRBV6-1	13	.	.	TRBJ1-1	TGTGCCAGCAGTGGGGTTTGGGGCACTGAAGCTTTCTTT	CASSGVWGTEAFF
TRBV20-1	14	TRBD1	once	TRBJ1-1	TGCAGTGCTAGGGAGACAGGGTGGAACACTGAAGCTTTCTTT	CSARETGWNTEAFF
TRBV20-1	14	.	few	TRBJ2-7	TGCAGTGCTATCCGGGACACAACCTCCTACGAGCAGTACTTC	CSAIRDTTSYEQYF
TRBV28	12	.	many	TRBJ1-2	TGTGCCAGCAGTTTTCCTAACTATGGCTACACCTTC	CASSFPNYGYTF
TRBV12-3/TRBV12-4	15	.	many	TRBJ1-1	TGTGCCAGCAGCCCCAGCGGACGGCAGAACACTGAAGCTTTCTTT	CASSPSGRQNTEAFF
TRBV10-2	14	.	many	TRBJ2-7	TGCGCCAGCAGTGAGTCGGAAATCAAGGCCGAGCAGTACTTC	CASSESEIKAEQYF
TRBV4-1	13	.	many	TRBJ2-7	TGCGCCAGCAGCCAAGCTCAGGGGTACGAGCAGTACTTC	CASSQAQGYEQYF
TRBV5-1	12	.	many	TRBJ2-3	TGCGCCAGCAGCGCTAGCAGAGATACGCAGTATTTT	CASSASRDTQYF
TRBV20-1	18	TRBD2	.	TRBJ2-2	TGCAGTGCTAGAGTAGGCCTACTAGCGGGGGGGCCGGTCGGGGAGCTGTTTTTT	CSARVGLLAGGPVGELFF
TRBV12-5	17	TRBD1	many	TRBJ1-1	TGTGCTAGTGGGGCCCCTCCGACAGGGCCAATAAGGACTGAAGCTTTCTTT	CASGAPPTGPIRTEAFF
TRBV30	13	.	many	TRBJ2-7	TGTGCCTGGACTGGTCCACCTTCTAACGAGCAGTACTTC	CAWTGPPSNEQYF
TRBV5-1	12	.	.	TRBJ2-7	TGCGCCAGCAGCTTTAAGGAGAACGAGCAGTACTTC	CASSFKENEQYF
TRBV7-9	15	.	many	TRBJ2-5	TGTGCCAGCAGCTTACTTACCGGGGACGGAGAGACCCAGTACTTC	CASSLLTGDGETQYF
TRBV6-1	16	.	.	TRBJ2-3	TGTGCCAGCAGTGAAGCGCGGACGGATAGCACAGATACGCAGTATTTT	CASSEARTDSTDTQYF
TRBV5-1	14	.	many	TRBJ1-2	TGCGCCAGCACCCCGACAGGCTTTAACTATGGCTACACCTTC	CASTPTGFNYGYTF
TRBV27	12	.	many	TRBJ1-5	TGTGCCAGCAGTTCTTACAATCAGCCCCAGCATTTT	CASSSYNQPQHF
TRBV10-3	17	TRBD2	many	TRBJ2-1	TGTGCCATCAGTGGGGCCGGGACTAGCGGGCGAGGAAATGAGCAGTTCTTC	CAISGAGTSGRGNEQFF
TRBV29-1	12	.	many	TRBJ2-7	TGCAGCGTGGCGGATAACTCCTACGAGCAGTACTTC	CSVADNSYEQYF
TRBV5-6	15	.	.	TRBJ1-2	TGTGCCAGCAGCTTGGGCCCCGGCTCCGGCTATGGCTGCACCTTC	CASSLGPGSGYGCTF
TRBV6-5	14	TRBD1	many	TRBJ2-7	TGTGCCACCACCCGACAGGGGCCGCTTTACGAGCAGTACTTC	CATTRQGPLYEQYF
TRBV5-1	14	.	.	TRBJ2-4	TGCGCCAGCAGCGCGCAGGGTGGCAAAACCATTCAGTACTTC	CASSAQGGKTIQYF
TRBV12-3/TRBV12-4	16	TRBD2	.	TRBJ2-7	TGTGCCAGCAGCTCCATCGAGCGGGGGACCTCCTACGAGCAGTACTTC	CASSSIERGTSYEQYF
TRBV6-5	16	TRBD1	many	TRBJ1-2	TGTGCCAGCAGTTGGGGACAGGGTGGAGGGGAGTATGGCTACACCTTC	CASSWGQGGGEYGYTF
TRBV20-1	14	TRBD2	many	TRBJ2-5	TGCAGTGCTCCTTGGGAGGGCGCACAAGAGACCCAGTACTTC	CSAPWEGAQETQYF
TRBV13	16	.	many	TRBJ2-6	TGTGCCAGCAGGGACAGAGGCGGCTCTGGGGCCAACGTCCTGACTTTC	CASRDRGGSGANVLTF
TRBV2	14	.	few	TRBJ2-3	TGTGCCAGCACCCCGCCTCGCAGCACAGATACGCAGTATTTT	CASTPPRSTDTQYF
TRBV28	16	.	.	TRBJ2-4	TGTGCCAGCACCCTGGGGAGCGGGCCGGGCCAGAACGATCAGTACTTC	CASTLGSGPGQNDQYF
TRBV20-1	15	.	many	TRBJ2-7	TGCAGTGCTAGAGATAGTCCGGGCTACTCCTACGAGCAGTACTTC	CSARDSPGYSYEQYF
TRBV6-1	12	.	once	TRBJ1-5	TGTGCCAGCTTAGAGGGGGATCAGCCCCAGCATTTT	CASLEGDQPQHF
TRBV28	17	TRBD1	.	TRBJ2-5	TGTGCCAGCAGTCTGGGTGTGTATCGGACAGGGGGCAAGACCCAGTACTTC	CASSLGVYRTGGKTQYF
TRBV11-2	14	TRBD2	many	TRBJ2-7	TGTGCCAGCAGCTTAGCAGCGGGGGGGGGTGAGCAGTACTTC	CASSLAAGGGEQYF
TRBV20-1	14	TRBD1	.	TRBJ2-7	TGCAGTGCTAGATCCGACAGGGCACCCTACGAGCAGTACTTC	CSARSDRAPYEQYF
TRBV15	12	.	many	TRBJ1-1	TGTGCCACCAGTTGGGAGAACACTGAAGCTTTCTTT	CATSWENTEAFF
TRBV28	15	TRBD1	.	TRBJ2-2	TGTGCCAGCAGCCAGGACAGGGGGCATATCGGGGAGCTGTTTTTT	CASSQDRGHIGELFF
TRBV6-2/TRBV6-3	15	TRBD1	many	TRBJ1-3	TGTGCCAGCAGTTACTCGACAGGGGCTGGAAACACCATATATTTT	CASSYSTGAGNTIYF
TRBV15	15	TRBD1	many	TRBJ1-6	TGTGCCACCAGCAGAGAGGGGGACAGCCATTCACCCCTCCACTTT	CATSREGDSHSPLHF
TRBV6-1	12	.	.	TRBJ1-2	TGTGCCAGCGGGCGCTCAGGGGCCGGCTACGCCTTC	CASGRSGAGYAF
TRBV19	15	.	many	TRBJ2-2	TGTGCCAGTAGTATACAGGGCGAGTACACCGGGGAGCTGTTTTTT	CASSIQGEYTGELFF
TRBV6-1	14	TRBD1	many	TRBJ2-7	TGTGCCAGCAGCAACAGGGGGCGATTTGACGAGCAGTACTTC	CASSNRGRFDEQYF
TRBV6-1	14	.	many	TRBJ1-1	TGTGCCAGCAGTGGGACAGACTTGAACACTGAAGCTTTCTTT	CASSGTDLNTEAFF
TRBV29-1	12	.	few	TRBJ1-1	TGCAGCGTCGACGAACAGGGCGCTGAAGCTTTCTTT	CSVDEQGAEAFF
TRBV29-1	15	TRBD1	.	TRBJ1-2	TGCAGCGTTGGGGGGACAGGGGGCGGTAGTCATGGCTACACCTTC	CSVGGTGGGSHGYTF
TRBV29-1	11	TRBD1	many	TRBJ1-2	TGCAGCGTTGTAACAGGGGGGCGCTACACCTTC	CSVVTGGRYTF
TRBV28	16	.	many	TRBJ2-7	TGTGCCAGCAGCGTGTTGGGAGACGGGAGTCCTTACGAGCAGTACTTC	CASSVLGDGSPYEQYF
TRBV6-1	13	TRBD1	many	TRBJ1-6	TGTGCCAGCAGAACGACAGGGAATTCACCCCTCCACTTT	CASRTTGNSPLHF
TRBV18	13	.	many	TRBJ1-1	TGTGCCAGCTCGTCTACAGGGTATGTCGAGGCTTTCTTT	CASSSTGYVEAFF
TRBV12-3/TRBV12-4	14	.	once	TRBJ1-1	TGTGCCAGCAGCGCGGGGGGGGACGCCCGTGGTGCTTTCTTT	CASSAGGDARGAFF
TRBV9	16	.	.	TRBJ2-7	TGTGCCAGCAGCGTAGCCCCAAGGGACAATCCCTACGAGCAGTACTTC	CASSVAPRDNPYEQYF
TRBV6-1	13	.	.	TRBJ1-5	TGTGCCAGCAGTGAGCAACAGCATCAGCCCCAGCATTTT	CASSEQQHQPQHF
TRBV12-3/TRBV12-4	13	TRBD1	.	TRBJ2-7	TGTGCCAGCAGTTTGGACAGGGTGTTGGAGCAGTACTTC	CASSLDRVLEQYF